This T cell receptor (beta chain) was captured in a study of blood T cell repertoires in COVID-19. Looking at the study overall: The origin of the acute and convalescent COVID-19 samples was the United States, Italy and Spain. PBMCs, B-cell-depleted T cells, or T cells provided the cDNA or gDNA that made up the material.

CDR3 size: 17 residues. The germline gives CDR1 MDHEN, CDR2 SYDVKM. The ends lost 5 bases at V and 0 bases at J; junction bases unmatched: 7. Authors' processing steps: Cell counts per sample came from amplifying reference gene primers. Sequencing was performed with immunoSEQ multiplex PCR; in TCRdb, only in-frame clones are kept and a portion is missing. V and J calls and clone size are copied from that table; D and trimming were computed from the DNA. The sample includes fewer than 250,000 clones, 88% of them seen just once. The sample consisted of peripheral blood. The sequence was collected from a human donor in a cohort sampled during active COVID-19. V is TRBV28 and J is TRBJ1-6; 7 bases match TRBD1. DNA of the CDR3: TGTGCCAGCAGTCCCGACAGGGCCAGCTCCTATAATTCACCCCTCCACTTT. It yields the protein CASSPDRASSYNSPLHF.